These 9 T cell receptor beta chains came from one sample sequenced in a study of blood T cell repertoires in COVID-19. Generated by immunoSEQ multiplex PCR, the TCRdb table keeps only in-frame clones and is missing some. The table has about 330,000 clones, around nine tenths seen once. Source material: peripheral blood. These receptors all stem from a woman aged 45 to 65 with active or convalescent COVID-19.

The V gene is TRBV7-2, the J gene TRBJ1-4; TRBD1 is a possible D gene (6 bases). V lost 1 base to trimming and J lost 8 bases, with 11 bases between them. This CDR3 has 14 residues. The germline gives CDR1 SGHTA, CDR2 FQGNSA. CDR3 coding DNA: TGTGCCAGCAGCTTAGAACAGGGACGAGAAAAACTGTTTTTT. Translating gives CASSLEQGREKLFF. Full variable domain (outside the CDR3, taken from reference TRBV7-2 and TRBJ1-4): GAGVSQSPSNKVTEKGKDVELRCDPISGHTALYWYRQSLGQGLEFLIYFQGNSAPDKSGLPSDRFSAERTGGSVSTLTIQRTQQEDSAVYLCASSLEQGREKLFFGSGTQLSVL.

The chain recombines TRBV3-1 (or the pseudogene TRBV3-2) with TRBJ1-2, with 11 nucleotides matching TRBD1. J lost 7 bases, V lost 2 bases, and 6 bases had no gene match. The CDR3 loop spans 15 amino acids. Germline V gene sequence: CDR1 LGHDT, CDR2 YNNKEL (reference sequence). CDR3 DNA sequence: TGTGCCAGCAGCCAATTCCCCGGGACAGGGGGTGGCTACACCTTC. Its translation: CASSQFPGTGGGYTF.

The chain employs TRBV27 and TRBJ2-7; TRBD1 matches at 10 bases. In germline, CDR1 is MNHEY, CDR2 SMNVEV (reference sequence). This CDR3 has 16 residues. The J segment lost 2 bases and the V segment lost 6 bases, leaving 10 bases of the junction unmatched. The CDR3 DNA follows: TGTGCCAGCAGAGGACTCTCCGGGACAGGGGCCTACGAGCAGTACTTC. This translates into CASRGLSGTGAYEQYF.

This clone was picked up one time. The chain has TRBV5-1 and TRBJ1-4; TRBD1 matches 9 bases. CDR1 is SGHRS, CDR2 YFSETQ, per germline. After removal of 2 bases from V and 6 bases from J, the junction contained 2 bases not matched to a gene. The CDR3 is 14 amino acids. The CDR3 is CASSFRTGDEKLFF. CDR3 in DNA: TGCGCCAGCAGCTTTAGGACAGGGGATGAAAAACTGTTTTTT. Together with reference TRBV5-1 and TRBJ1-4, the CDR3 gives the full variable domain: KAGVTQTPRYLIKTRGQQVTLSCSPISGHRSVSWYQQTPGQGLQFLFEYFSETQRNKGNFPGRFSGRQFSNSRSEMNVSTLELGDSALYLCASSFRTGDEKLFFGSGTQLSVL.

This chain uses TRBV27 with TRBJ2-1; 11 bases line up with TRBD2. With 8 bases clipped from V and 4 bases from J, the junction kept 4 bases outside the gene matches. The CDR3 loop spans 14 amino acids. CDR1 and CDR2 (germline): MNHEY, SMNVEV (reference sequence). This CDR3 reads CASAGLADYNEQFF. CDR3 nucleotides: TGTGCCAGCGCGGGACTAGCGGATTACAATGAGCAGTTCTTC.

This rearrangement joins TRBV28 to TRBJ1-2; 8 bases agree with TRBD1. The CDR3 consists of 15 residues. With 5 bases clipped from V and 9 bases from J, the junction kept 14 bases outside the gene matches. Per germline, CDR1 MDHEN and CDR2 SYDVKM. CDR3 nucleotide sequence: TGTGCCAGCAGTCCCGGCACAGGACAGGGACGTAGCTACACCTTC. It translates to CASSPGTGQGRSYTF.

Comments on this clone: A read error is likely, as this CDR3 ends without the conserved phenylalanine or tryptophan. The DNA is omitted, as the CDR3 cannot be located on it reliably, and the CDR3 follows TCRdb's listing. CDR3 sequence: CASSRTDRP. This rearrangement joins TRBV14 to TRBJ1-5; no DNA check was done on the table's D call, TRBD1. CDR1 SGHDN and CDR2 FVKESK come from the germline V gene. The CDR3 is 9 amino acids long, termini counted.

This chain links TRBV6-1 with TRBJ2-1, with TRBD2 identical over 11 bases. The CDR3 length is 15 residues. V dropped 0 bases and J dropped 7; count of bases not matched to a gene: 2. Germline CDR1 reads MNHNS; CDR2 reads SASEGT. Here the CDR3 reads CASSEASGRGNEQFF. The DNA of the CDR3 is TGTGCCAGCAGTGAAGCTAGCGGGAGGGGTAATGAGCAGTTCTTC.

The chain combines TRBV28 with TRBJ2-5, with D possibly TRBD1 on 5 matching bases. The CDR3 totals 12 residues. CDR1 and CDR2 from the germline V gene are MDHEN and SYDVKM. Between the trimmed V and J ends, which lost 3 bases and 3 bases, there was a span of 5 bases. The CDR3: CASSFREETQYF. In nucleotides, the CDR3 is TGTGCCAGCAGTTTCAGGGAAGAGACCCAGTACTTC.